A selection of T cell receptor beta chains follows, all from one sample in a study of blood T cell repertoires in COVID-19. Generated by immunoSEQ multiplex PCR, the TCRdb table keeps only in-frame clones and is missing some. Found here are roughly 140,000 clones, around four fifths of them singletons; the top ten hold roughly 6.4%. Source material: PBMCs or T cells enriched from blood (not recorded which). The receptors were gathered from a woman in her thirties or forties who had recovered from COVID-19. CDR3s include the opening cysteine and the closing phenylalanine or tryptophan. Each record gives: V gene, CDR3 protein.

V gene: TRBV29-1
CDR3 protein: CSVSRGPGDTQYF

V gene: TRBV29-1
CDR3 protein: CSVVRQPQHF

V gene: TRBV2
CDR3 protein: CASSEGTSGVRYEQYF

V gene: TRBV14
CDR3 protein: CASSQVANYGGYTQYF

V gene: TRBV25-1
CDR3 protein: CASSEWSGELFF

V gene: TRBV4-1
CDR3 protein: CASSQELKSAARGGELFF

V gene: TRBV18
CDR3 protein: CASSPRQGAYGYTF

V gene: TRBV5-1
CDR3 protein: CASSLGAVQSSTDTQYF

V gene: TRBV27
CDR3 protein: CASSNEGSDYGYTF

V gene: TRBV9
CDR3 protein: CASSAGLHQETQYF

V gene: TRBV6-5
CDR3 protein: CATRRGGAADTQYF

V gene: TRBV30
CDR3 protein: CAWSVGANYGYTF

V gene: TRBV5-4
CDR3 protein: CAATGGRNTEAFF

V gene: TRBV2
CDR3 protein: CASTLRVDTEAFF

V gene: TRBV6-5
CDR3 protein: CASQLTDTQYF

V gene: TRBV7-9
CDR3 protein: CASSFYRMRDTEAFF

V gene: TRBV5-1
CDR3 protein: CASWPEAAGSSYNEQFF

V gene: TRBV6-5
CDR3 protein: CASTQTGDSNQPQHF

V gene: TRBV5-8
CDR3 protein: CASSLTPNTEAFF

V gene: TRBV7-8
CDR3 protein: CASSLAQGSTEAFF

V gene: TRBV10-1
CDR3 protein: CASSERTSGADTQYF

V gene: TRBV3-1/TRBV3-2
CDR3 protein: CASSQSRQTYGYTF

V gene: TRBV14
CDR3 protein: CASSQGPGVSNEQFF

V gene: TRBV18
CDR3 protein: CASSPRSGSNVYNEQFF

V gene: TRBV6-5
CDR3 protein: CASERGGLNEQYF

V gene: TRBV4-2
CDR3 protein: CASRPTGSSGHEQYF

V gene: TRBV15
CDR3 protein: CATSVPGLAHEQFF

V gene: TRBV3-1/TRBV3-2
CDR3 protein: CASSQGGTPIGEKLFF

V gene: TRBV6-5
CDR3 protein: CASSYSNGGEKLFF

V gene: TRBV29-1
CDR3 protein: CSVDRENGETQYF

V gene: TRBV19
CDR3 protein: CASSIGGQPAANEKLFF

V gene: TRBV5-1
CDR3 protein: CASSPGTAGANVLTF

V gene: TRBV29-1
CDR3 protein: CSVDREGSSYEQYF

V gene: TRBV10-3
CDR3 protein: CAIKTGGGLTGELFF

V gene: TRBV5-1
CDR3 protein: CASSLDSGSGETQYF

V gene: TRBV30
CDR3 protein: CAWKGNLRHRDEKLFF

V gene: TRBV9
CDR3 protein: CASSVSTSGAGNEQFF

V gene: TRBV29-1
CDR3 protein: CSVEGTGLKGAFF

V gene: TRBV11-2
CDR3 protein: CASSLAPGPYEQYF

V gene: TRBV12-3/TRBV12-4
CDR3 protein: CASRLADTQYF

V gene: TRBV6-5
CDR3 protein: CASSQGTDTQYF

V gene: TRBV3-1/TRBV3-2
CDR3 protein: CASSQATSYTF

V gene: TRBV19
CDR3 protein: CASSSPGQGFYGYTF

V gene: TRBV7-9
CDR3 protein: CASSLRQGDTEAFF

V gene: TRBV7-9
CDR3 protein: CASMGRGNTEAFF

V gene: TRBV3-1/TRBV3-2
CDR3 protein: CASSQTTDYGYTF

V gene: TRBV28
CDR3 protein: CASTQLQSTEAFF

V gene: TRBV5-1
CDR3 protein: CASSLGGGEQFF

V gene: TRBV2
CDR3 protein: CASSSTRGDTEAFF

V gene: TRBV15
CDR3 protein: CATSSAGTDTQYF

V gene: TRBV9
CDR3 protein: CASSSNTGLSSYEQYF